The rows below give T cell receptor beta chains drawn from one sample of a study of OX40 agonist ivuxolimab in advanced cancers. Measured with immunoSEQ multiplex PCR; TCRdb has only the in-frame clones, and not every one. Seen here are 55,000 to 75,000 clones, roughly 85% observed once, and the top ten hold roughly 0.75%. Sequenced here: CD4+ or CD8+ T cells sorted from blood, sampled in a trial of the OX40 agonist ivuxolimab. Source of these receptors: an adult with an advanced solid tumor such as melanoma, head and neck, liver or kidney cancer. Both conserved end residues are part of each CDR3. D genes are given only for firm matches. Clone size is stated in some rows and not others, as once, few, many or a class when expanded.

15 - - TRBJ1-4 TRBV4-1 TGCGCCAGCAGCCCCCGTGAGAGGGGAGGGGAAAAACTGTTTTTT CASSPRERGGEKLFF
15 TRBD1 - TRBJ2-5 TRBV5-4 TGTGCCAGCAGCTTGGAGGGACAGCCGGGGGAGACCCAGTACTTC CASSLEGQPGETQYF
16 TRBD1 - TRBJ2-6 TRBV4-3 TGCGCCAGCAGCCCACAGGGGATTGCTGGGGCCAACGTCCTGACTTTC CASSPQGIAGANVLTF
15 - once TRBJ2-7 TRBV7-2 TGTGCCAGCAGCTTAGGTCCAGGGGACGCCTACGAGCAGTACTTC CASSLGPGDAYEQYF
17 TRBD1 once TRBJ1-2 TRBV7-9 TGTGCCAGCGTACGTGGGGCAGGGGGACCCGCTAACTATGGCTACACCTTC CASVRGAGGPANYGYTF
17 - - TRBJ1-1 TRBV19 TGTGCCAGTAGTATGGGGGGGACGAAGGGGATGAACACTGAAGCTTTCTTT CASSMGGTKGMNTEAFF
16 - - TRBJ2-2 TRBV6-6 TGTGCCAGCAGCGACGGGGGACAGACAAACACCGGGGAGCTGTTTTTT CASSDGGQTNTGELFF
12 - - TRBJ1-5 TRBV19 TGTGCCAGTAGTATCTGGAATCAGCCCCAGCATTTT CASSIWNQPQHF
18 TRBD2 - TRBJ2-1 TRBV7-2 TGTGCCAGCAGCGTCCGGGACGGTGGGACTAGCGGGAGTTATGAGCAGTTCTTC CASSVRDGGTSGSYEQFF
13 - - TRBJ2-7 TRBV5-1 TGCGCCAGCAGCTACCTCAGCTCCTACGAGCAGTACTTC CASSYLSSYEQYF
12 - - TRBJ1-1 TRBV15 TGTGCCACCAGCAGAGGACAGTTTGAAGCTTTCTTT CATSRGQFEAFF
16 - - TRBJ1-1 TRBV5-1 TGCGCCAGCACCCTAATGCCGGGGGGAAGTACCACTGAAGCTTTCTTT CASTLMPGGSTTEAFF
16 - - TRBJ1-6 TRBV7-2 TGTGCCAGCAGCTTGGCGGGAGGGTCAAGGTTTTCACCCCTCCACTTT CASSLAGGSRFSPLHF
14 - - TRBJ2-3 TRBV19 TGTGCCAGTAGTATATCAGAGAACACAGATACGCAGTATTTT CASSISENTDTQYF
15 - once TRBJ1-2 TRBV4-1 TGCGCCAGCAGCCAAGACGGTCAGCGCCACTATGGCTACACCTTC CASSQDGQRHYGYTF
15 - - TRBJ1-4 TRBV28 TGTGCCAGCAGCTTAGGGTTGGCAGGTGGTGAAAAACTGTTTTTT CASSLGLAGGEKLFF
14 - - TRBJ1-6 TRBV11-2 TGTGCCAGCAGCTCACACAACCAGAATTCACCCCTCCACTTT CASSSHNQNSPLHF
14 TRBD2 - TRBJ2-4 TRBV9 TGTGCCAGCAGTTCCCGGCTAGCGGGAGACATTCAGTACTTC CASSSRLAGDIQYF
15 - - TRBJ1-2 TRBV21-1 TGTGCCAGCAGCGAGCCCGGGACAGAGAACTATGGCTACACCTTC CASSEPGTENYGYTF
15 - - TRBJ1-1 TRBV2 TGTGCCAGCAGGATTTCGGGGGTATTGAACACTGAAGCTTTCTTT CASRISGVLNTEAFF
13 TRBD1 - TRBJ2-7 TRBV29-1 TGCAGCGTTCGAGTCGGGACAGGGACAGTGCAGTACTTC CSVRVGTGTVQYF
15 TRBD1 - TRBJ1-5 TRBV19 TGTGCCAGTAGTGTGGACAGGGATGGCAATCAGCCCCAGCATTTT CASSVDRDGNQPQHF
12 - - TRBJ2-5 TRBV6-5 TGTGCCAGCAGTTACCTCTCAGAGACCCAGTACTTC CASSYLSETQYF
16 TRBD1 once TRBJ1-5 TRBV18 TGTGCCAGCTCACGATCGACAGGGGGCGCGGGTCAGCCCCAGCATTTT CASSRSTGGAGQPQHF
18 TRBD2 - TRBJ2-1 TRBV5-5 TGTGCCAGCAGCTTGGCCCCCCCCGCTAGCGGGGGTAACAATGAGCAGTTCTTC CASSLAPPASGGNNEQFF
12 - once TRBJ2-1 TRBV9 TGTGCCAGCAGCCCCCACTACAATGAGCAGTTCTTC CASSPHYNEQFF
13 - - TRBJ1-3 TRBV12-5 TGTGCTAGTGGTTTGCTCTCTGGAAACACCATATATTTT CASGLLSGNTIYF
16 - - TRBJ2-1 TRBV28 TGTGCCAGCAGTTTACCCCAGTCGGGGGTGGCTAATGAGCAGTTCTTC CASSLPQSGVANEQFF
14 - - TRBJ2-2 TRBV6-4 TGTGCCAGCCGGTACAGGGAGGACACCGGGGAGCTGTTTTTT CASRYREDTGELFF
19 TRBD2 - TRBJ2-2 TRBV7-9 TGTGCCAGCAGCCCGAATTTGGGGTTGAGCGGGGCGAACACCGGGGAGCTGTTTTTT CASSPNLGLSGANTGELFF
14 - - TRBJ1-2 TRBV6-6 TGTGCCAGCAGGAACAACAGGGAAAACTATGGCTACACCTTC CASRNNRENYGYTF
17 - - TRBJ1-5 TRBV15 TGTGCCACCAGCAGAGAAACGACAGGATTTAGCAATCAGCCCCAGCATTTT CATSRETTGFSNQPQHF
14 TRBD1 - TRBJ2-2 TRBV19 TGTGCCAGTAGTAGGGACAGGAGCACCGGGGAGCTGTTTTTT CASSRDRSTGELFF